This T cell receptor (beta chain) derives from a study of T-cell memory formation after mild COVID-19. Study-wide results and caveats: Most CD4+ clones that shrank were in CM and EM, while CD8+ ones turned up in EMRA.

TCRdb used MiXCR to reprocess the 5' RACE reads, holding one entry per CDR3 protein. The repertoire holds about 290,000 distinct CDR3 sequences, more than 15% seen once, with 20% to 25% in the top ten. On this clonotype: Antigen: not known.

Germline CDR1 is KGHSH and CDR2 is LQKENI. The CDR3 contains 17 residues. V shed 3 bases and J 0 bases; nucleotides not matched to a gene: 6. This receptor was obtained from a man younger than 35 who had mild COVID-19 (a few samples of this study predate the infection). Cell type and time point are not known. The chain recombines TRBV18 with TRBJ2-2; 8 bases are shared with TRBD2. The sample was PBMCs or a T cell subset sorted from them (not recorded which). CDR3 DNA: TGTGCCAGCTCACCCAATCGACTAGCGACGAACACCGGGGAGCTGTTTTTT. Its protein is CASSPNRLATNTGELFF.